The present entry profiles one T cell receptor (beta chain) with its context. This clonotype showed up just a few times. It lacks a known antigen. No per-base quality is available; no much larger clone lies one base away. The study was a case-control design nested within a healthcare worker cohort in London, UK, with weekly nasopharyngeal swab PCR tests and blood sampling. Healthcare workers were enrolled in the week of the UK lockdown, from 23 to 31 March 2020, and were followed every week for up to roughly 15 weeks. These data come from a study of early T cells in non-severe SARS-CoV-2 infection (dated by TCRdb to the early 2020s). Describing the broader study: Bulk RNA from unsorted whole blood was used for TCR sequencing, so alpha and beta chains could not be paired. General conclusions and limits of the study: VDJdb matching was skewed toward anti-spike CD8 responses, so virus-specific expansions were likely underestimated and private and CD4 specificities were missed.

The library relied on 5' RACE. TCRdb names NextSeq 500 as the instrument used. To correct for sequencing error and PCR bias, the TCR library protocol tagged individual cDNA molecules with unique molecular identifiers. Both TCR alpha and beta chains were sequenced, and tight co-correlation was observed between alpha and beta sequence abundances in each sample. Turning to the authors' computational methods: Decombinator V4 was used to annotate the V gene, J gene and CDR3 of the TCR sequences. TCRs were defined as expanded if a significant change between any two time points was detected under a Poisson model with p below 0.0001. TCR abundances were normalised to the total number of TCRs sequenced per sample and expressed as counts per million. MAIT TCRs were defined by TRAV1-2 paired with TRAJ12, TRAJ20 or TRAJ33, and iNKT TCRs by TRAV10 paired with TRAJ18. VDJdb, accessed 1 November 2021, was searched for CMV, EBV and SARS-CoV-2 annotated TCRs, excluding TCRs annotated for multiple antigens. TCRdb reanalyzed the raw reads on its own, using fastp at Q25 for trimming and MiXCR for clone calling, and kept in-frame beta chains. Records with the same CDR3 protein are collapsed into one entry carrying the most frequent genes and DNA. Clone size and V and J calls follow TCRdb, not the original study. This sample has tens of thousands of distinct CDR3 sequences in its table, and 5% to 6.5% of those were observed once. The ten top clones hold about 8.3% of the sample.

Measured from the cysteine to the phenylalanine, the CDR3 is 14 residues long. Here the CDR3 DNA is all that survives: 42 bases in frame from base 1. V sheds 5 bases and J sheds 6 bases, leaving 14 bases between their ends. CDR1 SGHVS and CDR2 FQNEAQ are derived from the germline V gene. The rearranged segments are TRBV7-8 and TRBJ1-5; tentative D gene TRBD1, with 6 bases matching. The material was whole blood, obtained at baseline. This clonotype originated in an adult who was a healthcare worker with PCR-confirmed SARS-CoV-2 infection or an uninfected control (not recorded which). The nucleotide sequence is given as TGTGCCAGCAGCCCGTCGGACAGTTTTCAGCCCCAGCATTTT. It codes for CASSPSDSFQPQHF.